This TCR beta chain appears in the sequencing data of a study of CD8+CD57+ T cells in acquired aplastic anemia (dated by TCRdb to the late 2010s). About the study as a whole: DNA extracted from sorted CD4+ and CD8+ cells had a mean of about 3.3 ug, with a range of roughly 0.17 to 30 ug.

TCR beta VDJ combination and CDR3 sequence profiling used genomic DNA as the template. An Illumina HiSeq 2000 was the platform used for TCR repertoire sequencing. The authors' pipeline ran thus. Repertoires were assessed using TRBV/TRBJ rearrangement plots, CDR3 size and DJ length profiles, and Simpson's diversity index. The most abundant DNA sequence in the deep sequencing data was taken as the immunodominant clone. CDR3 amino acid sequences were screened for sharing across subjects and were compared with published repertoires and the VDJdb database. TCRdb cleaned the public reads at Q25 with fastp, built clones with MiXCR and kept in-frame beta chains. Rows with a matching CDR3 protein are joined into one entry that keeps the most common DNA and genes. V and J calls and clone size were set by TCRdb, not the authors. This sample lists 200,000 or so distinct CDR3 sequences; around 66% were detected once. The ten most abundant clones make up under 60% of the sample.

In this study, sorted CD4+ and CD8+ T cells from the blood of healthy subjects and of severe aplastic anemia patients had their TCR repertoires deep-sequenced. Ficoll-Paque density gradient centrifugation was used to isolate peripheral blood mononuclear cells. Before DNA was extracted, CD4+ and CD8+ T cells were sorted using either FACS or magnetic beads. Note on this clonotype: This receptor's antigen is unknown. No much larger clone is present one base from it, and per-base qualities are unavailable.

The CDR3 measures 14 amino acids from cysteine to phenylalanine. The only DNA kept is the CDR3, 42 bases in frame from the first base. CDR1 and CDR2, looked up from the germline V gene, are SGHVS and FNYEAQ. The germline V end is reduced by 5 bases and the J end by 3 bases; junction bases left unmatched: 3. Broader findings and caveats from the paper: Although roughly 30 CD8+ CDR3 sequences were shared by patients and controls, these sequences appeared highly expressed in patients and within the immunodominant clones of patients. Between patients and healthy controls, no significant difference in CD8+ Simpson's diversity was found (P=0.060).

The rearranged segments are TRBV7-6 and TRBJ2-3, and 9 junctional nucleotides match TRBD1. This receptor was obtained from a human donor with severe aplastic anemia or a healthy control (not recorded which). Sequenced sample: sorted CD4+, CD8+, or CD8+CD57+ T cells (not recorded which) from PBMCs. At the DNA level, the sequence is TGTGCCAGCAGCAGGGACAGGGTTACAGATACGCAGTATTTT. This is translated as CASSRDRVTDTQYF.